Listed here are 10 T cell receptor beta chains from one sample, sequenced in a study of T cell responses to AZD1222 COVID-19 vaccine. Sequenced by immunoSEQ multiplex PCR; TCRdb stores in-frame clones only, minus some. The sample yields around 99,000 clones, over 75% seen once. This sample comprised peripheral blood, obtained 28 days after the second AZD1222 dose. Receptors were obtained from an adult who received the AZD1222 COVID-19 vaccine.

The V and J genes are TRBV6-2 or TRBV6-3 and TRBJ1-6; D ambiguous. Germline V gene data show CDR1 as MNHEY and CDR2 as SVGEGT. The CDR3 extends over 14 amino acids. Trimming shortened V by 3 bases and J by 9 bases, and 12 bases separated the two germline ends. The CDR3 DNA sequence: TGTGCCAGCAGTTATTACGGGAGAGGTTCACCCCTCCACTTT. It codes for CASSYYGRGSPLHF.

This chain connects TRBV2 to TRBJ2-1, with D maybe TRBD2 (6 bases). Trimming stripped 0 bases from V and 7 bases from J, with 19 bases between. CDR1 is SNHLY, CDR2 FYNNEI, per germline. The CDR3 runs 17 residues. The CDR3 bases are TGTGCCAGCAGTGAAGCGCACCCTAGCGCTCATTGGAATGAGCAGTTCTTC. Protein sequence: CASSEAHPSAHWNEQFF.

The J gene is TRBJ2-1, the V gene TRBV19, with 8 bases aligning to TRBD2. Trimming removed 0 bases from V and 2 bases from J; junction bases left unmatched: 3. Germline values: CDR1 LNHDA, CDR2 SQIVND (reference sequence). CDR3 size: 16 residues. The CDR3 nucleotides read TGTGCCAGTAGTATAGAGGGTAGCGGGGCCTACAATGAGCAGTTCTTC. As protein: CASSIEGSGAYNEQFF.

This sequence joins TRBV2 and TRBJ1-1; D is unresolved. V was cut by 6 bases and J by 2 bases, with 13 bases left in between. The CDR3 extends over 14 amino acids. In germline, CDR1 is SNHLY, CDR2 FYNNEI. The CDR3 sequence is CASRESLFNTEAFF. DNA for the CDR3: TGTGCCAGCAGGGAAAGTCTTTTTAACACTGAAGCTTTCTTT.

V is TRBV6-1 and J is TRBJ2-2, with 7 bases identical to TRBD1. V lost 6 bases and J lost 5; bases outside the gene matches: 15. Looked up from germline, CDR1 is MNHNS and CDR2 is SASEGT. The CDR3 runs 17 residues. CDR3 region: CASSEPKGQLETGELFF. CDR3 in DNA: TGTGCCAGCAGCGAACCCAAGGGACAGTTGGAGACCGGGGAGCTGTTTTTT.

The chain recombines TRBV5-1 with TRBJ2-2, with D uncertain. V was trimmed by 5 bases and J by 0 bases, leaving 5 bases between them. There are 13 residues in the CDR3. The germline CDR1 and CDR2 sequences are SGHRS and YFSETQ. DNA for the CDR3: TGCGCCAGCAGTACCTCGAACACCGGGGAGCTGTTTTTT. Protein product: CASSTSNTGELFF. Full variable domain (remainder filled in from reference TRBV5-1 and TRBJ2-2): KAGVTQTPRYLIKTRGQQVTLSCSPISGHRSVSWYQQTPGQGLQFLFEYFSETQRNKGNFPGRFSGRQFSNSRSEMNVSTLELGDSALYLCASSTSNTGELFFGEGSRLTVL.

Details on this clone: Other nucleotide sequences from this sample produce the same CDR3. This chain joins TRBV7-2 and TRBJ1-1; weak D call: TRBD1 (6 bases). Trimming shortened V by 4 bases and J by 5 bases, and 11 bases separated the two germline ends. Germline-derived CDR1 and CDR2 are SGHTA and FQGNSA. The CDR3 has 13 residues. This CDR3 is CASSSQGGTEAFF. The CDR3 region has the DNA TGTGCCAGCAGCTCACAGGGAGGGACTGAAGCTTTCTTT. Drawing the rest from reference TRBV7-2 and TRBJ1-1, the complete variable domain is GAGVSQSPSNKVTEKGKDVELRCDPISGHTALYWYRQSLGQGLEFLIYFQGNSAPDKSGLPSDRFSAERTGGSVSTLTIQRTQQEDSAVYLCASSSQGGTEAFFGQGTRLTVV.

With regard to this clone: Other DNA sequences in this specimen translate into the identical CDR3. CDR3 nucleotide sequence: TGTGCCAGCAGCCCGGGCCAGCGGTATGGCTACACCTTC. It codes for CASSPGQRYGYTF. This rearrangement joins TRBV7-9 to TRBJ1-2; D gene uncertain. The germline V and J ends were trimmed by 5 bases and 5 bases, with 12 bases remaining between them. CDR1 is SEHNR and CDR2 is FQNEAQ in the germline V gene (reference sequence). The CDR3 spans 13 residues.

The chain joins TRBV25-1 to TRBJ2-1; 10 bases agree with TRBD1. Germline values: CDR1 MGHDK, CDR2 SYGVNS. V trimming: 3 bases; J trimming: 4 bases; junction bases outside the gene matches: 9. CDR3 length equals 17 residues. This CDR3 is CASSDDRGLILYNEQFF. CDR3 in DNA: TGTGCCAGCAGTGACGACAGGGGGCTTATCCTATACAATGAGCAGTTCTTC.

The chain couples TRBV29-1 to TRBJ2-7; D might be TRBD1 (6 bases). Trimming took 7 bases from V and 2 from J, leaving 15 bases between them. Germline V CDR1 and CDR2: SQVTM, ANQGSEA. The CDR3 sequence is 13 residues long. The CDR3 reads CSGQDSQTYEQYF. The CDR3 DNA is TGCAGCGGGCAGGACAGTCAAACCTACGAGCAGTACTTC.